These 15 T cell receptor beta chains were sequenced from one sample in a study of neoadjuvant anti-PD-1 for oral cavity cancer. Documented time point: after neoadjuvant nivolumab, at surgical resection. Data came from immunoSEQ multiplex PCR; TCRdb stores just in-frame clones and leaves some out. Among 9,500 to 15,000 clones, 60% to 75% were seen once, and the ten largest hold roughly 2.5%. Sequencing was performed on PBMCs, taken after nivolumab (anti-PD-1) treatment. Every receptor here comes from a person aged 35-79 years with oral cavity squamous cell carcinoma.

The chain recombines TRBV11-2 with TRBJ2-6; TRBD2 matches at 8 bases. Germline V gene data show CDR1 as SGHAT and CDR2 as FQNNGV. The CDR3 extends over 16 amino acids. V lost 2 bases and J lost 4; bases outside the gene matches: 4. The CDR3 DNA sequence: TGTGCCAGCAGCTTACTGCGGGGGGCCGGGGCCAACGTCCTGACTTTC. Protein product: CASSLLRGAGANVLTF.

The V gene is TRBV5-1, the J gene TRBJ2-7; D is unresolved. Deletions cut 0 bases from V and 5 bases from J, with 12 bases between. CDR3 length equals 14 residues. CDR1 is SGHRS, CDR2 YFSETQ, per germline. CDR3 bases: TGCGCCAGCAGCTTGGGGCCTCCTCTCGACGAGCAGTACTTC. This translates into CASSLGPPLDEQYF.

The gene calls are TRBV6-1 and TRBJ2-6, with a tentative D call TRBD1 (5 bases). CDR3 length: 15 residues. Germline values: CDR1 MNHNS, CDR2 SASEGT. Trimming removed 8 bases at V and 1 base at J, with 12 bases between. The CDR3 loop is CASLRTGSGANVLTF. The CDR3, as DNA: TGTGCCAGCCTTCGTACAGGATCTGGGGCCAACGTCCTGACTTTC.

The chain employs TRBV6-5 and TRBJ1-4; 8 bases map to TRBD1. Germline V gene data show CDR1 as MNHEY and CDR2 as SVGAGI. CDR3 length: 15 amino acids. The ends lost 5 bases at V and 8 bases at J; junction bases unmatched: 10. CDR3 sequence reads: CASSGSQGVREKLFF. CDR3 coding DNA: TGTGCCAGCAGTGGCTCACAGGGGGTCAGAGAAAAACTGTTTTTT.

V is TRBV5-8 and J is TRBJ2-5, with 8 bases identical to TRBD1. Germline values: CDR1 SGHTS, CDR2 YDEGEE. This CDR3 has 15 residues. Germline trimming cut 4 bases from V and 4 bases from J; bases unmatched to any gene: 9. DNA of the CDR3: TGTGCCAGCAGCCTCGACAGGGGAAAAGGAGAGACCCAGTACTTC. This gives the protein CASSLDRGKGETQYF.

The chain combines TRBV6-6 with TRBJ1-1; 7 bases match TRBD1. Trimming cost V 7 bases and J 3 bases; bases outside gene matches: 11. CDR1 and CDR2 (germline): MNHNY, SVGAGI (reference sequence). This CDR3 comprises 15 residues. The CDR3 protein is CASNIATGTDTEAFF. The CDR3 DNA is TGTGCCAGCAACATTGCCACCGGGACAGACACTGAAGCTTTCTTT.

The chain carries TRBV4-2 and TRBJ1-4; D gene ambiguous. The V end lost 1 base, the J end lost 4 bases, and 4 bases lay between the germline ends. The CDR3 has 13 amino acids. Germline V gene sequence: CDR1 LGHNA, CDR2 YNFKEQ. Written as DNA, the CDR3 is TGTGCCAGCAGCCAAGTTGATAATGAAAAACTGTTTTTT. Its translation: CASSQVDNEKLFF.

The chain combines TRBV29-1 with TRBJ2-3, with unresolved D. Deletions cut 1 base from V and 1 base from J, with 6 bases between. Germline loops: CDR1 SQVTM, CDR2 ANQGSEA. The CDR3 covers 13 residues. The CDR3 nucleotides are TGCAGCGTTGAAGGGCAGGGCACAGATACGCAGTATTTT. Translating it yields CSVEGQGTDTQYF.

This rearrangement joins TRBV21-1 to TRBJ1-5. TRBV21-1 is given as a pseudogene. This CDR3 region has 16 residues. Written as DNA, the CDR3 is TGTGCCAGCCCCCGGGGGGGGATGAATGGCAATCAGCCCCAGCATTTT. Translation: CASPRGGMNGNQPQHF.

The chain links TRBV5-8 to TRBJ2-1, with 9 bases lining up with TRBD2. CDR3 length equals 15 residues. Losses at the gene ends were 4 bases for V and 3 bases for J; bases not matched to a gene: 5. Per germline, CDR1 SGHTS and CDR2 YDEGEE. The CDR3 sequence is CASSVTSGYYNEQFF. In DNA form, the CDR3 reads TGTGCCAGCAGCGTGACTAGCGGATACTACAATGAGCAGTTCTTC. The entire variable domain, with the rest obtained from reference TRBV5-8 and TRBJ2-1, is as follows: EAGVTQSPTHLIKTRGQQATLRCSPISGHTSVYWYQQALGLGLQFLLWYDEGEERNRGNFPPRFSGRQFPNYSSELNVNALELEDSALYLCASSVTSGYYNEQFFGPGTRLTVL.

Only a few counts were recorded for this clone. The chain couples TRBV5-1 to TRBJ1-3; weak D call: TRBD1 (6 bases). There are 15 residues in the CDR3. Trimming removed 5 bases at V and 3 bases at J, with 15 bases between. The germline V gene encodes CDR1 SGHRS and CDR2 YFSETQ. The CDR3 loop is CASRPPGAVGNTIYF. CDR3 nucleotide sequence: TGCGCCAGCAGGCCACCAGGGGCGGTTGGAAACACCATATATTTT.

This rearrangement joins TRBV5-1 to TRBJ2-5, with 12 nucleotides matching TRBD2. Trimming removed 4 bases from V and 3 bases from J; junction bases left unmatched: 10. Per the germline V gene, CDR1 is SGHRS and CDR2 is YFSETQ. The CDR3 covers 17 residues. DNA for the CDR3: TGCGCCAGCAGCCGAACTCTAGCGGGAGGGCCTAAAGAGACCCAGTACTTC. This gives the protein CASSRTLAGGPKETQYF.

There are a few counts of this clone. J is TRBJ1-4 and V is TRBV2; the D gene is possibly TRBD1 (5 bases). There are 13 residues in the CDR3. V gave up 7 bases and J gave up 6 bases, with 12 bases separating them. Germline-derived CDR1 and CDR2 are SNHLY and FYNNEI. The CDR3 DNA is TGTGCCAGCAAAGCGACAGCGGATGAAAAACTGTTTTTT. Protein sequence: CASKATADEKLFF. Variable domain in full (rest from reference TRBV2 and TRBJ1-4): EPEVTQTPSHQVTQMGQEVILRCVPISNHLYFYWYRQILGQKVEFLVSFYNNEISEKSEIFDDQFSVERPDGSNFTLKIRSTKLEDSAMYFCASKATADEKLFFGSGTQLSVL.

The V gene is TRBV19, the J gene TRBJ1-2; no firm D call. This CDR3 is built from 11 residues. Trimming removed 6 bases at V and 8 bases at J, with 10 bases between. CDR1 is LNHDA and CDR2 is SQIVND in the germline V gene (reference sequence). CDR3 coding DNA: TGTGCCAGTAGGACGGACTCCGGCTACACCTTC. Its protein product is CASRTDSGYTF.

The chain recombines TRBV6-6 with TRBJ2-7; TRBD2 aligns across 7 bases. The germline V gene encodes CDR1 MNHNY and CDR2 SVGAGI (reference sequence). This CDR3 contains 13 residues. V shed 7 bases, J shed 0 bases, and the junction held 3 bases outside the gene matches. The CDR3 sequence is CASTGGSSYEQYF. The CDR3 region has the DNA TGTGCCAGCACCGGCGGGAGCTCCTACGAGCAGTACTTC.